These T cell receptor beta chains were read from a single sample in a study of blood T cell repertoires in COVID-19. Sequencing used immunoSEQ multiplex PCR; TCRdb keeps in-frame clones, though not all of them. The data contain 200,000 to 250,000 clones, roughly 84% of them singletons. Sequenced input: peripheral blood. The source is a woman in her forties who had recovered from COVID-19. Both conserved end residues are part of each CDR3. The D gene is left open where the match is weak. Clone size is stated in some rows and not others, as once, few, many or a class when expanded.

-	TRBV28	TRBJ1-6	-	CASSPGQYYNSPLHF	TGTGCCAGCAGTCCCGGACAGTACTATAATTCACCCCTCCACTTT
-	TRBV5-1	TRBJ1-1	TRBD1	CASSLSGTGGTEAFF	TGCGCCAGCAGCTTGAGTGGGACAGGGGGCACTGAAGCTTTCTTT
-	TRBV5-1	TRBJ1-1	TRBD1	CASTPMGQGANTEAFF	TGCGCCAGCACCCCGATGGGACAGGGGGCTAACACTGAAGCTTTCTTT
once	TRBV19	TRBJ1-1	-	CASSIGSRVNTEAFF	TGTGCCAGTAGTATAGGATCCAGGGTGAACACTGAAGCTTTCTTT
-	TRBV28	TRBJ1-2	TRBD1	CASSPGQRYYGYTF	TGTGCCAGCAGTCCGGGACAGCGGTACTATGGCTACACCTTC
-	TRBV2	TRBJ2-5	-	CASKEDQETQYF	TGTGCCAGCAAAGAGGATCAAGAGACCCAGTACTTC
-	TRBV15	TRBJ1-5	-	CATSSHREYNQPQHF	TGTGCCACCAGCAGCCACAGGGAGTACAATCAGCCCCAGCATTTT
once	TRBV2	TRBJ2-1	-	CATPGQGSYNEQFF	TGTGCCACTCCGGGCCAGGGATCCTACAATGAGCAGTTCTTC
-	TRBV24-1	TRBJ1-2	TRBD1	CATSDAIQGFDGYTF	TGTGCCACCAGTGACGCAATACAGGGGTTTGATGGCTACACCTTC
-	TRBV28	TRBJ1-5	TRBD1	CASSAPDRVAHQPQHF	TGTGCCAGCAGTGCCCCGGACAGGGTCGCTCATCAGCCCCAGCATTTT
-	TRBV6-5	TRBJ1-2	-	CASSPLTDNYGYTF	TGTGCCAGCAGCCCCCTGACAGATAACTATGGCTACACCTTC
-	TRBV11-3	TRBJ2-3	-	CASSRRTGVTDTQYF	TGTGCCAGCAGCCGACGGACGGGGGTGACAGATACGCAGTATTTT
-	TRBV7-6	TRBJ1-5	TRBD1	CASSLGQGMSNQPQHF	TGTGCCAGCAGCCTGGGACAGGGAATGAGCAATCAGCCCCAGCATTTT
-	TRBV15	TRBJ2-7	-	CATSRATGAYEQYF	TGTGCCACCAGCAGAGCCACAGGAGCCTACGAGCAGTACTTC
-	TRBV5-1	TRBJ2-5	-	CASSLLARETQYF	TGCGCCAGCAGCTTGTTAGCGAGGGAGACCCAGTACTTC
few	TRBV19	TRBJ1-5	-	CASLGASNNQPQHF	TGTGCCAGCTTAGGGGCATCCAACAATCAGCCCCAGCATTTT
-	TRBV3-1/TRBV3-2	TRBJ1-4	TRBD1	CASSHRPGQGNEKLFF	TGTGCCAGCAGCCATCGACCGGGACAGGGAAATGAAAAACTGTTTTTT
-	TRBV10-3	TRBJ2-5	-	CAISESRVAGAIQETQYF	TGTGCCATCAGTGAGTCAAGGGTTGCAGGGGCCATCCAAGAGACCCAGTACTTC
once	TRBV5-1	TRBJ1-6	TRBD1	CASSTSGTGYSPLHF	TGCGCCAGCAGCACTTCCGGGACAGGGTATTCACCCCTCCACTTT
-	TRBV10-1	TRBJ2-2	TRBD2	CASSASGGAFGELFF	TGCGCCAGCAGTGCCAGCGGGGGGGCATTCGGGGAGCTGTTTTTT
many	TRBV7-8	TRBJ1-5	-	CASSPARGTKTGQPQHF	TGTGCCAGCAGCCCCGCTAGGGGGACAAAAACCGGGCAGCCCCAGCATTTT
many	TRBV18	TRBJ2-4	-	CASSPVVQGPKNIQYF	TGTGCCAGCTCACCCGTAGTACAGGGCCCCAAAAACATTCAGTACTTC
-	TRBV6-2/TRBV6-3	TRBJ1-2	TRBD1	CASSLTDRGLGYGYTF	TGTGCCAGCAGTCTTACGGACAGGGGGCTGGGCTATGGCTACACCTTC
-	TRBV28	TRBJ2-3	TRBD2	CASSPALTAGGRTDTQYF	TGTGCCAGCAGTCCCGCCCTTACTGCGGGGGGTCGCACAGATACGCAGTATTTT
once	TRBV30	TRBJ2-1	TRBD2	CAWMASGGLEQFF	TGTGCCTGGATGGCTAGCGGGGGGCTTGAGCAGTTCTTC
-	TRBV5-5	TRBJ2-7	TRBD1	CASSPDPGQVPHSFYEQYF	TGTGCCAGCAGCCCCGACCCGGGACAGGTTCCCCATTCGTTCTACGAGCAGTACTTC
-	TRBV3-1/TRBV3-2	TRBJ2-5	TRBD2	CASSQETSADETQYF	TGTGCCAGCAGCCAAGAAACTAGCGCGGATGAGACCCAGTACTTC
once	TRBV10-3	TRBJ2-7	TRBD2	CAISDHGTSVAYEQYF	TGTGCCATCAGTGACCACGGGACTAGCGTCGCCTACGAGCAGTACTTC
few	TRBV6-1	TRBJ2-2	-	CASSEQGTTGELFF	TGTGCCAGCAGTGAACAGGGTACCACCGGGGAGCTGTTTTTT
few	TRBV5-1	TRBJ2-2	TRBD2	CASSLRQRGSNTGELFF	TGCGCCAGCAGCTTGCGGCAGCGGGGGTCGAACACCGGGGAGCTGTTTTTT
-	TRBV5-4	TRBJ2-2	-	CASSFSTWAATGELFF	TGTGCCAGCAGCTTTTCCACCTGGGCAGCCACCGGGGAGCTGTTTTTT